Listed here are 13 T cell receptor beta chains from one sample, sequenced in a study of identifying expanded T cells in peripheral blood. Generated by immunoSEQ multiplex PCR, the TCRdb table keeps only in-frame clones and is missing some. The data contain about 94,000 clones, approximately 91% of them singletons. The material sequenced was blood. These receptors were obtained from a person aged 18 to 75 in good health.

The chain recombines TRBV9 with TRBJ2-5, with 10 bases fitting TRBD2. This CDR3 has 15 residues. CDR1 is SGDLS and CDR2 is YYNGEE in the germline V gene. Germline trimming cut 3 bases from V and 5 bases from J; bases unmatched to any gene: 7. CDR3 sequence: CASSESGGAGETQYF. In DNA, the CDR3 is TGTGCCAGCAGCGAAAGCGGGGGGGCCGGGGAGACCCAGTACTTC.

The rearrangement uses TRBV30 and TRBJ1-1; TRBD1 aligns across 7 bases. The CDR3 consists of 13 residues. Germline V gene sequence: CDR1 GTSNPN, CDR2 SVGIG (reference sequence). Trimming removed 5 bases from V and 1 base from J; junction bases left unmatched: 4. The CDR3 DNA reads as TGTGCCTGGGCGAGACAGGGGAACACTGAAGCTTTCTTT. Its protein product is CAWARQGNTEAFF.

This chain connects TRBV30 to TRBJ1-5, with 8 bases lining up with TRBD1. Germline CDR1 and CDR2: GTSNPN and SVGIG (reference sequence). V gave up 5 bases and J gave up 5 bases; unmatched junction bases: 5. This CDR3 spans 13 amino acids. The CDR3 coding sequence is TGTGCCTGGTCCAGGGGGCCGGATCAGCCCCAGCATTTT. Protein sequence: CAWSRGPDQPQHF.

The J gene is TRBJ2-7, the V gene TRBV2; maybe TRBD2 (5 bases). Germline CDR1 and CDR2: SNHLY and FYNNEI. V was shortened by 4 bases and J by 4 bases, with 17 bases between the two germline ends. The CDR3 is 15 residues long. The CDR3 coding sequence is TGTGCCAGCAGTGTCGGGCCCCGCCGGACTTACGAGCAGTACTTC. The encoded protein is CASSVGPRRTYEQYF.

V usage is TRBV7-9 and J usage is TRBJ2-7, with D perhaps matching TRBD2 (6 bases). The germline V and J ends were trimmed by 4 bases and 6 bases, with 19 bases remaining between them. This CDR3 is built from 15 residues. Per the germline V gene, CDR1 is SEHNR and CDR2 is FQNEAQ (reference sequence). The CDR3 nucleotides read TGTGCCAGCAGCTCAGCGGGCCCGAATCTGGGCGAGCAGTACTTC. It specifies CASSSAGPNLGEQYF.

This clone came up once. The CDR3 bases are TGTGCCTGGAGTGTAGGGGGGCCGGGTGAAAAACTGTTTTTT. Translation gives CAWSVGGPGEKLFF. This chain joins TRBV30 and TRBJ1-4; possibly TRBD1 for D (6 bases). Germline values: CDR1 GTSNPN, CDR2 SVGIG (reference sequence). V was pared by 0 bases and J by 7 bases, with 12 bases between. The CDR3 covers 14 residues.

For the CDR3, the DNA is TGCGCCAGCAGCTCCAGAAGTGGACTAGCGGGGGGTGGAACCGGGGAGCTGTTTTTT. Residues: CASSSRSGLAGGGTGELFF. The chain has TRBV5-1 and TRBJ2-2; 14 bases fit TRBD2. CDR1 is SGHRS, CDR2 YFSETQ, per germline. The CDR3 spans 19 residues. V shed 3 bases and J 5 bases; nucleotides not matched to a gene: 12.

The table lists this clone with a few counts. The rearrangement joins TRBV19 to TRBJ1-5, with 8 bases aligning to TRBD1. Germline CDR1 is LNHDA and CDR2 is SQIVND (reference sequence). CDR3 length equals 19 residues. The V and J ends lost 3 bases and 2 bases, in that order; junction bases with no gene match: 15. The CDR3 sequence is CASSMRRGLRWVGNQPQHF. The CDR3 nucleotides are TGTGCCAGTAGTATGCGCAGGGGGCTTAGATGGGTCGGCAATCAGCCCCAGCATTTT.

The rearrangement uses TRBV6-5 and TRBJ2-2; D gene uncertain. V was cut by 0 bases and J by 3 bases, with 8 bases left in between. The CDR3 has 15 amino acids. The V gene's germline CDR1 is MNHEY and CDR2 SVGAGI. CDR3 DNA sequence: TGTGCCAGCAGTTACTCGATGGGGTACACCGGGGAGCTGTTTTTT. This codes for CASSYSMGYTGELFF.

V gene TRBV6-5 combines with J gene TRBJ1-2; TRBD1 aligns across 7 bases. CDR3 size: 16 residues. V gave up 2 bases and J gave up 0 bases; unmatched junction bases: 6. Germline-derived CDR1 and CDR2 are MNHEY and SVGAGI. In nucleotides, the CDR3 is TGTGCCAGCAGTTACAGACAGGACAGGACTAACTATGGCTACACCTTC. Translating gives CASSYRQDRTNYGYTF.

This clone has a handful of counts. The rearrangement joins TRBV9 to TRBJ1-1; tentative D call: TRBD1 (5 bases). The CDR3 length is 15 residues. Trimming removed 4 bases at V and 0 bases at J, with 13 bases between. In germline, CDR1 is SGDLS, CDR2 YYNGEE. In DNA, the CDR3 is TGTGCCAGCAGCCAAACCGGGACTCTGAACACTGAAGCTTTCTTT. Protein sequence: CASSQTGTLNTEAFF.

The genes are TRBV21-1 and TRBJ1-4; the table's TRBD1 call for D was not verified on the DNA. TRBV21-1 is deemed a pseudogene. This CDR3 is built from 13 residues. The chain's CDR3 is CASRQGAREKLFF. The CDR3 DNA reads TGTGCCAGCCGTCAGGGGGCTCGGGAAAAACTGTTTTTT.

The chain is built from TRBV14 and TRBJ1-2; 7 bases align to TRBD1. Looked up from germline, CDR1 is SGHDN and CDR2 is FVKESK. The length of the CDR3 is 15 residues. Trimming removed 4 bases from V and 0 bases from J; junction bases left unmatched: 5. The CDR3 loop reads CASSPRDRANYGYTF. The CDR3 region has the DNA TGTGCCAGCAGCCCCCGGGACAGAGCTAACTATGGCTACACCTTC.